The entry below gives a single T cell receptor (beta chain) sequence along with its context. This clonotype occurred a few times. Its antigen is unknown. Qualities for individual bases were not recorded, and no much larger clone is one base off. This specimen belongs to a study of blood T cells in healthy people across ages (dated by TCRdb to between 2014 and 2017). A note on the overall study: In model experiments, template switching captured roughly one uniquely barcoded TCR beta cDNA molecule for every two T cells. The donors were divided into four age groups: young (average approximately 17 years), middle-aged (about 39), aged (under 70) and long-lived (about 80). Using the same blood draw, the study looked at two additional independent replicas of 1 million unique cDNA reads for two donors, one aged 18 to 29 and the other aged 80 or older. Donors of different ages were randomly distributed across sequencing lanes to avoid experimental bias. Using deep sequencing normalized with unique cDNA molecular identifiers, the study measured how TCR beta repertoire diversity changes with age. The paper as a whole reports these results and caveats: The long-lived group showed more naive CD4+ T cells, fewer expanded clones and increased TCR diversity than the aged group, suggesting age selection. Estimates of total diversity based on one million sequenced T cells were considered lower bounds and underestimates. As age increased, observed TCR beta diversity per million T cells dropped in a roughly linear way, and a significant reduction was already evident by age approximately 40. Because profiling used bulk unsorted PBMCs, naive and antigen-experienced compartments could not be compared conclusively. Because the CMV infection status of the donors was unknown, age-related changes in expanded clonotypes may potentially have been confounded. Observed TCR beta diversity correlated strongly with the percentage of naive T cells measured by flow cytometry.

Donors were under 40 systemically healthy Caucasian individuals from Russia aged roughly 6 to 90 years. Approximately 9 milliliters of peripheral blood were collected from each donor into EDTA-treated Vacutainer tubes. Ficoll-Paque density-gradient centrifugation was used to isolate PBMCs, with at least 7 million per sample. Trizol reagent was used to extract total RNA from PBMCs, with at least 5 micrograms per sample. Naive CD45RAhigh/CD27high T cell percentages were measured by flow cytometry on a PBMC aliquot from every donor. Library preparation was by 5' RACE. Reads for this sample came from an Illumina HiSeq 2500. A second about 7 to 11 cycle PCR used a sample-barcoded 5' primer and a J-beta primer mix. A template-switch 5' adaptor carrying 12 random nucleotides introduced a unique molecular identifier onto each TCR beta cDNA molecule. Each sample yielded at least 2.5 million CDR3-containing paired-end reads. The Mint cDNA synthesis kit, primed by a TRBC-specific oligonucleotide, was used to synthesize first-strand cDNA from all RNA. Following uracil-DNA glycosylase treatment, a first 18-cycle PCR with universal primers M1SS and BC2_uni_R was performed on all cDNA. As for how the authors treated the data: Each sample was normalized by randomly selecting 1 million high-quality reads, each carrying a distinct molecular identifier. Reads sharing molecular identifiers were discarded rather than binned into consensus sequences. MiTCR, run with a Q25 quality threshold and the strictest error-elimination algorithm, handled CDR3 identification, clonotype clustering and error correction. A nonparametric unseen species model with Euler transformation was used to estimate lower-bound total TCR beta diversity. The raw public reads went through TCRdb reprocessing: fastp at Q25, MiXCR clone calling, in-frame beta chains kept. Rows merge per CDR3 protein into single entries with the most common DNA and genes. The V and J calls here are based on TCRdb, not the publication. The sample table contains about 900,000 distinct CDR3 sequences; only one count was recorded for around 62% of them. The biggest ten clones account for 28% of the sample.

Sample: blood. The TCR comes from a man aged 25 to 45 in good health.

For the CDR3, the sequence is CASGSFHNEQFF. The bases are TGTGCCAGCGGCAGTTTCCACAATGAGCAGTTCTTC. The V and J genes are TRBV27 and TRBJ2-1; the D gene assignment is ambiguous. From the germline V gene (reference sequence), CDR1 is MNHEY and CDR2 is SMNVEV. The CDR3 has 12 amino acids, counting the end cysteine and phenylalanine. Kept here is only the CDR3 DNA, which spans 36 bases and is read in frame from base 1. A distance of 10 bases separates the germline ends of V and J, which lose 8 bases and 5 bases respectively.